A single sample is the source of the 31 T cell receptor beta chains below, sequenced in a study of Ad26.COV2.S vaccination and SARS-CoV-2 variants. Treatment defined: some 20 received Ad26.COV2.S at low or high dose, single or two shots; five or six received placebo; per-sample allocation not given. Samples came from day 63 after the first vaccine or placebo injection. This table comes from immunoSEQ multiplex PCR, and its TCRdb copy is limited to in-frame clones, with some not included. The profile covers 200,000 to 250,000 clones, with 70% to 90% appearing a single time and about 11% taken by the ten largest. Sequences were derived from peripheral blood, sampled in a trial of Ad26.COV2.S vaccine versus placebo. The receptors were gathered from a person aged 18-60 years who received the Ad26.COV2.S COVID-19 vaccine or a placebo.

This clone has only a few counts. The rearrangement uses TRBV2 and TRBJ2-2; D call uncertain. CDR1 and CDR2 from the germline V gene are SNHLY and FYNNEI. V was trimmed by 7 bases and J by 4 bases, leaving 13 bases between them. This CDR3 is built from 14 residues. The DNA of the CDR3 is TGTGCCAGCAAACTGGGTGGGATCACCGGGGAGCTGTTTTTT. Encoded protein: CASKLGGITGELFF. The full variable domain, with the rest looked up from reference TRBV2 and TRBJ2-2, is EPEVTQTPSHQVTQMGQEVILRCVPISNHLYFYWYRQILGQKVEFLVSFYNNEISEKSEIFDDQFSVERPDGSNFTLKIRSTKLEDSAMYFCASKLGGITGELFFGEGSRLTVL.

This clone was seen once. This sequence joins TRBV27 and TRBJ1-1, with no clear D. The CDR3 is made up of 13 amino acids. Per the germline V gene, CDR1 is MNHEY and CDR2 is SMNVEV (reference sequence). The germline V and J ends were trimmed by 2 bases and 0 bases, with 4 bases remaining between them. The CDR3 nucleotides read TGTGCCAGCAGTTTAATGGTGAACACTGAAGCTTTCTTT. Protein sequence: CASSLMVNTEAFF.

This clone appeared once. The rearrangement links TRBV7-3 to TRBJ1-1; D ambiguous. The V gene lost 6 bases and the J gene lost 5 bases, with 19 bases spanning the gap. CDR1 and CDR2 (germline): SGHTA, FQGTGA. The CDR3 length is 15 residues. The CDR3 spells CASRLSPNLGTEAFF. The CDR3, as DNA: TGTGCCAGCAGATTATCACCGAATCTAGGGACTGAAGCTTTCTTT.

This chain joins TRBV7-2 and TRBJ2-7; the D is unclear. CDR3 length: 13 amino acids. Germline assignment: CDR1 SGHTA and CDR2 FQGNSA. Trimming took 1 base from V and 2 from J, leaving 6 bases between them. The CDR3 DNA follows: TGTGCCAGCAGCTTAGAATTGGCCTACGAGCAGTACTTC. Its protein is CASSLELAYEQYF.

The chain combines TRBV27 with TRBJ2-7; D call uncertain. Trimming took off 6 bases at V and 4 bases at J, with 19 bases between the two ends. This CDR3 spans 15 amino acids. Germline CDR1 reads MNHEY; CDR2 reads SMNVEV (reference sequence). The CDR3 sequence is CASRSALGSVYEQYF. CDR3 sequence (DNA): TGTGCCAGCAGATCCGCCTTGGGCAGCGTTTACGAGCAGTACTTC.

The CDR3 here is CASSLSDKGGTEAFF. CDR3 nucleotides: TGTGCCAGCAGTTTATCGGACAAGGGGGGCACTGAAGCTTTCTTT. The chain employs TRBV27 and TRBJ1-1; weak D call: TRBD1 (6 bases). The V end was cut by 0 bases, the J end by 4 bases, with 12 bases between. CDR3 length: 15 residues. Per the germline V gene, CDR1 is MNHEY and CDR2 is SMNVEV (reference sequence).

The J gene is TRBJ2-5, the V gene TRBV9, with D perhaps assigned TRBD1 or TRBD2 (6 bases each). Trimming left V 0 bases short and J 3 bases short, with 18 bases between. The CDR3 spans 17 residues. CDR1 is SGDLS and CDR2 is YYNGEE in the germline V gene. CDR3 amino acids: CASSVGVGGLGEETQYF. DNA of the CDR3: TGTGCCAGCAGCGTAGGAGTGGGGGGCCTTGGAGAAGAGACCCAGTACTTC.

The chain has TRBV19 and TRBJ2-1, with 9 bases aligning to TRBD2. V lost 6 bases and J lost 8; bases outside the gene matches: 26. CDR1 and CDR2 from the germline V gene are LNHDA and SQIVND (reference sequence). The CDR3 sequence is 20 residues long. CDR3 DNA: TGTGCCAGTAGCCCGCCACCTAAAGGGGCCGGTGGCGGGGGGGTCTATGAGCAGTTCTTC. Amino acid sequence: CASSPPPKGAGGGGVYEQFF.

This chain links TRBV4-1 with TRBJ2-7, with a weak D call TRBD1 (6 bases). Trimming took 1 base from V and 3 from J, leaving 19 bases between them. CDR3 length: 17 amino acids. Germline V CDR1 and CDR2: MGHRA, YSYEKL. CDR3 in DNA: TGCGCCAGCAGCCAAGTTCCCCTCAGGGGTCAACTCTACGAGCAGTACTTC. Translation: CASSQVPLRGQLYEQYF.

The chain combines TRBV6-2 or TRBV6-3 with TRBJ2-1; 8 bases line up with TRBD2. CDR3 size: 15 residues. V lost 6 bases to trimming and J lost 6 bases; unmatched junction nucleotides: 10. The germline V gene encodes CDR1 MNHEY and CDR2 SVGEGT. CDR3 loop: CASSVSGRLGNEQFF. The CDR3 nucleotides are TGTGCCAGCAGCGTCAGCGGGAGACTGGGCAATGAGCAGTTCTTC.

CDR3 region: CASSLEVLNYGYTF. DNA of the CDR3: TGTGCCAGCAGCTTAGAAGTTCTTAACTATGGCTACACCTTC. The chain links TRBV7-2 to TRBJ1-2, with no clear D. CDR1 is SGHTA, CDR2 FQGNSA, per germline. Trimming took off 1 base at V and 1 base at J, with 7 bases between the two ends. This CDR3 has 14 residues.

The rearrangement links TRBV30 to TRBJ1-5, with 9 bases lining up with TRBD1. Per the germline V gene, CDR1 is GTSNPN and CDR2 is SVGIG (reference sequence). The V segment lost 2 bases and the J segment 2 bases; nucleotides outside the gene matches: 4. The length of the CDR3 is 15 residues. The CDR3 reads CAWSLTGGGNQPQHF. The DNA for the CDR3 is TGTGCCTGGAGTCTAACAGGGGGCGGCAATCAGCCCCAGCATTTT. The full variable domain, completed using reference TRBV30 and TRBJ1-5, is SQTIHQWPATLVQPVGSPLSLECTVEGTSNPNLYWYRQAAGRGLQLLFYSVGIGQISSEVPQNLSASRPQDRQFILSSKKLLLSDSGFYLCAWSLTGGGNQPQHFGDGTRLSIL.

This clone is categorized as medium-sized. V and J are TRBV28 and TRBJ1-6, with D perhaps matching TRBD1 (5 bases). The CDR3 contains 14 residues. Germline V gene data show CDR1 as MDHEN and CDR2 as SYDVKM. Trimming shortened V by 5 bases and J by 5 bases, and 10 bases separated the two germline ends. The CDR3 is CASSPVGDNSPLHF. CDR3 in DNA: TGTGCCAGCAGTCCAGTGGGGGATAATTCACCCCTCCACTTT.

J is TRBJ2-2 and V is TRBV28; 10 nucleotides line up with TRBD2. V lost 6 bases to trimming and J lost 13 bases; unmatched junction nucleotides: 17. The CDR3 is 16 amino acids. Germline V CDR1 and CDR2: MDHEN, SYDVKM. The CDR3 here is CASSPSKLAGTFGLFF. DNA for the CDR3: TGTGCCAGCAGCCCATCGAAACTAGCGGGGACCTTTGGGCTGTTTTTT.

This chain uses TRBV7-9 with TRBJ2-3; D assignment may be TRBD1 or TRBD2 (6 bases each). The CDR3 extends over 14 amino acids. V was cut by 0 bases and J by 9 bases, with 13 bases left in between. Per the germline V gene, CDR1 is SEHNR and CDR2 is FQNEAQ (reference sequence). The CDR3 DNA reads as TGTGCCAGCAGCTTAGCGGGGGGCATACTAACGCAGTATTTT. Its protein is CASSLAGGILTQYF. Based on the CDR3 plus reference TRBV7-9 and TRBJ2-3, the full variable domain is DTGVSQNPRHKITKRGQNVTFRCDPISEHNRLYWYRQTLGQGPEFLTYFQNEAQLEKSRLLSDRFSAERPKGSFSTLEIQRTEQGDSAMYLCASSLAGGILTQYFGPGTRLTVL.

This clone was found once. The CDR3 bases are TGTGCCAGCAGCTTAGCCCCTACTGCCAACACCGGGGAGCTGTTTTTT. This translates into CASSLAPTANTGELFF. The genes are TRBV11-1 and TRBJ2-2; D is undetermined. Germline values: CDR1 SGHAT, CDR2 FQDESV (reference sequence). V lost 0 bases to trimming and J lost 2 bases, with 10 bases between them. This CDR3 has 16 amino acids.

The J gene is TRBJ1-3, the V gene TRBV28; no reliable D call. Germline CDR1 MDHEN, CDR2 SYDVKM. Deletions cut 2 bases from V and 0 bases from J, with 8 bases between. This CDR3 comprises 15 residues. The CDR3 DNA reads TGTGCCAGCAGTTTAGTACACAGCTCTGGAAACACCATATATTTT. It specifies CASSLVHSSGNTIYF.

The rearrangement links TRBV5-4 to TRBJ1-1; no reliable D call. This CDR3 has 16 amino acids. From germline, CDR1 is SGHNT and CDR2 YYREEE (reference sequence). Trimming cost V 0 bases and J 1 base, with 13 bases left between them. The CDR3 protein is CASSLVTTATNTEAFF. The CDR3 DNA sequence: TGTGCCAGCAGCTTGGTTACTACAGCTACGAACACTGAAGCTTTCTTT. The complete variable domain, with remaining parts taken from reference TRBV5-4 and TRBJ1-1, reads ETGVTQSPTHLIKTRGQQVTLRCSSQSGHNTVSWYQQALGQGPQFIFQYYREEENGRGNFPPRFSGLQFPNYSSELNVNALELDDSALYLCASSLVTTATNTEAFFGQGTRLTVV.

J is TRBJ2-1 and V is TRBV24-1; no definite D call. Trimming pared 0 bases from V and 4 bases from J, leaving 6 bases between. From germline, CDR1 is KGHDR and CDR2 SFDVKD. CDR3 size: 14 residues. CDR3 loop: CATSDLPGYNEQFF. In nucleotides, the CDR3 is TGTGCCACCAGTGATTTGCCTGGATACAATGAGCAGTTCTTC.

This chain uses TRBV7-2 with TRBJ1-4; a possible D gene is TRBD1 (5 bases). CDR1 and CDR2 (germline): SGHTA, FQGNSA. The CDR3 is 15 amino acids. Trimming left V 5 bases short and J 16 bases short, with 26 bases between. This chain's CDR3 is CASSPTSGTYGTAFF. The CDR3 DNA reads as TGTGCCAGCAGCCCAACATCCGGGACTTATGGGACCGCGTTTTTT.

The genes are TRBV6-5 and TRBJ2-7; 9 nucleotides align to TRBD2. Germline V gene lookup returns CDR1 MNHEY and CDR2 SVGAGI. The V and J ends lost 9 bases and 4 bases, in that order; junction bases with no gene match: 7. The CDR3 sequence is 13 residues long. The CDR3 DNA reads as TGTGCCAGTCGACTAGCGGAAATATACGAGCAGTACTTC. As protein: CASRLAEIYEQYF.

About this clone: Additional DNA sequences in this sample encode the identical CDR3. The chain combines TRBV7-9 with TRBJ2-1; unclear D gene. The CDR3 length is 11 residues. Germline loops: CDR1 SEHNR, CDR2 FQNEAQ (reference sequence). The ends were cut back, 5 bases at V and 6 bases at J, with 5 bases in the middle. CDR3 in amino acids: CASSLSNEQFF. The CDR3 DNA reads as TGTGCCAGCAGCCTCTCCAATGAGCAGTTCTTC.

The genes are TRBV28 and TRBJ1-2; D gene uncertain. Between the trimmed V and J ends, which lost 7 bases and 0 bases, there was a span of 12 bases. The CDR3 sequence is 14 residues long. Germline CDR1 and CDR2: MDHEN and SYDVKM. The CDR3 DNA reads as TGTGCCAGCATTAGGAGAGGGCCTAACTATGGCTACACCTTC. Protein: CASIRRGPNYGYTF.

This chain links TRBV6-6 with TRBJ1-4; 7 nucleotides align to TRBD1. Germline trimming cut 6 bases from V and 7 bases from J; bases unmatched to any gene: 8. This CDR3 spans 14 amino acids. CDR1 is MNHNY and CDR2 is SVGAGI in the germline V gene (reference sequence). The CDR3 spells CASSQTGLSEKLFF. DNA for the CDR3: TGTGCCAGCAGCCAGACAGGGTTAAGTGAAAAACTGTTTTTT.

The V call is TRBV18, the J call TRBJ2-1; no firm D call. CDR1 and CDR2 from the germline V gene are KGHSH and LQKENI. CDR3 length equals 16 residues. V was shortened by 6 bases and J by 0 bases, with 15 bases between the two germline ends. DNA for the CDR3: TGTGCCAGCTCGCCTCTACCGTCATCCTCCTACAATGAGCAGTTCTTC. This encodes CASSPLPSSSYNEQFF.

The J gene is TRBJ1-2, the V gene TRBV9, with 7 bases identical to TRBD1. Losses at the gene ends were 0 bases for V and 4 bases for J; bases not matched to a gene: 9. The CDR3 is made up of 16 amino acids. Germline assignment: CDR1 SGDLS and CDR2 YYNGEE. CDR3 nucleotides: TGTGCCAGCAGCGTAGCGGAAGGGGGCAGGGTCTATGGCTACACCTTC. Protein: CASSVAEGGRVYGYTF.

The chain couples TRBV6-5 to TRBJ1-5, with D possibly being TRBD1 (5 bases). Germline CDR1 MNHEY, CDR2 SVGAGI. CDR3 length equals 15 residues. Trimming removed 5 bases from V and 6 bases from J, with 17 bases in between. The CDR3 loop reads CASSPGTSLSQPQHF. CDR3 bases: TGTGCCAGCAGTCCAGGGACTTCTCTGAGTCAGCCCCAGCATTTT.

This chain uses TRBV28 with TRBJ1-5; TRBD1 agrees at 8 bases. Unmatched junction bases numbered 7, after V lost 7 bases and J lost 5 bases. Germline V gene data show CDR1 as MDHEN and CDR2 as SYDVKM. CDR3 length equals 14 residues. CDR3 nucleotides: TGTGCCAGCACCTCGGGACAGGCGCATCAGCCCCAGCATTTT. Amino acid sequence: CASTSGQAHQPQHF.

The chain carries TRBV5-1 and TRBJ1-2; 9 nucleotides line up with TRBD1. The V gene end was trimmed by 4 bases and the J gene end by 0 bases; junction bases not matched to a gene: 4. CDR1 and CDR2 from the germline V gene are SGHRS and YFSETQ. The CDR3 contains 15 residues. Written as DNA, the CDR3 is TGCGCCAGCAGCAAGGGACAGGGTACTAACTATGGCTACACCTTC. This translates into CASSKGQGTNYGYTF. The complete variable domain, with remaining parts taken from reference TRBV5-1 and TRBJ1-2, reads KAGVTQTPRYLIKTRGQQVTLSCSPISGHRSVSWYQQTPGQGLQFLFEYFSETQRNKGNFPGRFSGRQFSNSRSEMNVSTLELGDSALYLCASSKGQGTNYGYTFGSGTRLTVV.

V gene TRBV6-5 combines with J gene TRBJ2-3, with D possibly being TRBD1 (6 bases). There are 13 residues in the CDR3. Trimming removed 8 bases from V and 2 bases from J, with 11 bases in between. Germline V gives CDR1 MNHEY, CDR2 SVGAGI. The CDR3 spells CASRWTATDTQYF. The DNA of the CDR3 is TGTGCCAGCCGATGGACAGCCACAGATACGCAGTATTTT.

The chain employs TRBV18 and TRBJ2-5; possibly TRBD1 or TRBD2 for D (5 bases each). With 3 bases removed from V and 1 base from J, the gap between germline ends came to 9 bases. The CDR3 totals 14 residues. Germline V CDR1 and CDR2: KGHSH, LQKENI. For the CDR3, the DNA is TGTGCCAGCTCACCGAGAGGGACCCAAGAGACCCAGTACTTC. This codes for CASSPRGTQETQYF.